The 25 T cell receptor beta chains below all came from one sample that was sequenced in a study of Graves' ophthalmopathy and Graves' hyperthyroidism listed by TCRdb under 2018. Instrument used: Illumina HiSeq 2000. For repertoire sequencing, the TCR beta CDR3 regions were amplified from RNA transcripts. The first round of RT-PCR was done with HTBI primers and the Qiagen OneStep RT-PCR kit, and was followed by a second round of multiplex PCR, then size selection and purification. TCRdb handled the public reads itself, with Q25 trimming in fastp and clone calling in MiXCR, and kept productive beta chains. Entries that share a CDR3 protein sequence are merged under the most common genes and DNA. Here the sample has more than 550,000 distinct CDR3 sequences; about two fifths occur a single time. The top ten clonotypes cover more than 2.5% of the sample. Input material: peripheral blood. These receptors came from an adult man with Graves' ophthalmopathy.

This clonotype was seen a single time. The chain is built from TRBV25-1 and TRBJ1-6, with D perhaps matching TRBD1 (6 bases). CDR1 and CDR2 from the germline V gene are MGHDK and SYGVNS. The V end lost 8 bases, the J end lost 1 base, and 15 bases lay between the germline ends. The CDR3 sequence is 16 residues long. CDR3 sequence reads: CASSTKGVSYNSPLHF. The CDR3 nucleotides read TGTGCCAGCTCAACGAAGGGGGTTTCCTATAATTCACCCCTCCACTTT.

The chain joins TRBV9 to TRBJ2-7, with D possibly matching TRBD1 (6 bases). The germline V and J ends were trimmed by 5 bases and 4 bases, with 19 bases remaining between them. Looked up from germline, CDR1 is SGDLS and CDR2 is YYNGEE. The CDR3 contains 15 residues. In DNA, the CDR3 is TGTGCCAGCAGTCCCTGGACAGAGAATAATTACGAGCAGTACTTC. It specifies CASSPWTENNYEQYF.

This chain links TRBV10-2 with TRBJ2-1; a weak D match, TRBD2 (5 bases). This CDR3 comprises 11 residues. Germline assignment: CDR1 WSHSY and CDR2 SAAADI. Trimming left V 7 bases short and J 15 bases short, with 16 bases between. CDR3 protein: CASKVEDRWFF. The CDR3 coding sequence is TGCGCCAGCAAGGTGGAGGATCGGTGGTTCTTC.

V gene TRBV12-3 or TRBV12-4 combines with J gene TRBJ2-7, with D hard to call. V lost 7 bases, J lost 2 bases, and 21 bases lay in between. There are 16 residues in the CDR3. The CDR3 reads CASTRAVDGVPYEQYF. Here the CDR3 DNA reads TGTGCCAGCACCCGGGCAGTCGATGGGGTCCCCTACGAGCAGTACTTC.

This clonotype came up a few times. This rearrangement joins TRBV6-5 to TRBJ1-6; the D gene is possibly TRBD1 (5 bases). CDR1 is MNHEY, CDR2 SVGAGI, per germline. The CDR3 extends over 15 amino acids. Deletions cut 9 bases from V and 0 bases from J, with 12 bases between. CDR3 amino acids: CASNRRSSYNSPLHF. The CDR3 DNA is TGTGCCAGTAACAGGAGGAGCTCCTATAATTCACCCCTCCACTTT.

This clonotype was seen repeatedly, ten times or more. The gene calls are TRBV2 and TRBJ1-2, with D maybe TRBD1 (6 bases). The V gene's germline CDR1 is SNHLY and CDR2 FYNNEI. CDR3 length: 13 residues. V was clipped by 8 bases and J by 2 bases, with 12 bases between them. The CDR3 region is CASGRQVNYGYTF. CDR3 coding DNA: TGTGCCAGCGGAAGACAGGTGAACTATGGCTACACCTTC.

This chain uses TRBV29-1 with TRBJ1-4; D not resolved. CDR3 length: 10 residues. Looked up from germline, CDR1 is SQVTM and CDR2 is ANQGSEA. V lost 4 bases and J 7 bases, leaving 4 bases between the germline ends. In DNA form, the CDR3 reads TGCAGCGTTGGGGGTGAAAAACTGTTTTTT. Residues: CSVGGEKLFF.

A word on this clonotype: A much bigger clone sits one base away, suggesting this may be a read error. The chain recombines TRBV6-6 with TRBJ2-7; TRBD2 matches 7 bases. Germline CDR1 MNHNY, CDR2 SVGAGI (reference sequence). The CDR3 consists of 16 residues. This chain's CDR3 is CAGRPASRGGGYEQYF. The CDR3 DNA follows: TGTGCCGGCAGACCCGCCAGCCGCGGGGGAGGCTACGAGCAGTACTTC.

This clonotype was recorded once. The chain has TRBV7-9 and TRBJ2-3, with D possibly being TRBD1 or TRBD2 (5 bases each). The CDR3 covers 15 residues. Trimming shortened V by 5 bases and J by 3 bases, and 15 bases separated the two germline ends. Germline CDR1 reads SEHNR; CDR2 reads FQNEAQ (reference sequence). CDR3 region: CASSVEWGLTDTQYF. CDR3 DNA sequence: TGTGCCAGCAGCGTAGAATGGGGGTTGACAGATACGCAGTATTTT.

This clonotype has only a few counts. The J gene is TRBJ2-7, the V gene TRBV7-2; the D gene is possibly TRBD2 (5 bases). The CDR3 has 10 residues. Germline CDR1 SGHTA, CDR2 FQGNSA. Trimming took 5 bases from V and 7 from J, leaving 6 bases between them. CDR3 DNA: TGTGCCAGCAGCCGCGGGGAGCAGTACTTC. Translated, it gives CASSRGEQYF. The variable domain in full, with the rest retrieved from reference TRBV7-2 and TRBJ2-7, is GAGVSQSPSNKVTEKGKDVELRCDPISGHTALYWYRQSLGQGLEFLIYFQGNSAPDKSGLPSDRFSAERTGGSVSTLTIQRTQQEDSAVYLCASSRGEQYFGPGTRLTVT.

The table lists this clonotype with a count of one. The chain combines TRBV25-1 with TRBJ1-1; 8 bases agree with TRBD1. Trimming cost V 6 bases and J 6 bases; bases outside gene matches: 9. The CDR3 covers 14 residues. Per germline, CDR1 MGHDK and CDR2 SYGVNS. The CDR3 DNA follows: TGTGCCAGCAGCCAAACAGGGGGGGTATCTGAAGCTTTCTTT. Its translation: CASSQTGGVSEAFF.

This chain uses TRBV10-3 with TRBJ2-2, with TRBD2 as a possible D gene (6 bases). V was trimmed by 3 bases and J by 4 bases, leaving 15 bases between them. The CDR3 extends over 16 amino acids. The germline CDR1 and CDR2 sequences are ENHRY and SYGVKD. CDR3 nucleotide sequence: TGTGCCATCAGTGATTGGGGGACTGACCGCACCGGGGAGCTGTTTTTT. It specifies CAISDWGTDRTGELFF.

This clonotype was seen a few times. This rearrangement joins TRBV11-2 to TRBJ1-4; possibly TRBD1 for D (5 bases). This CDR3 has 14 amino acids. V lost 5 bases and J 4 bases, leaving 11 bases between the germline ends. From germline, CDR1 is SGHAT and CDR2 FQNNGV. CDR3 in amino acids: CASSAGGGNEKLFF. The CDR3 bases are TGTGCCAGCAGCGCGGGCGGGGGTAATGAAAAACTGTTTTTT.

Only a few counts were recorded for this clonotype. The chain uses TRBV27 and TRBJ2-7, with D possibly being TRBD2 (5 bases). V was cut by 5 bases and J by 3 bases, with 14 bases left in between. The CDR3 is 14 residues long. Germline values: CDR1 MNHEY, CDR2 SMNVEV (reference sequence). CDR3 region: CASSPPGFHYEQYF. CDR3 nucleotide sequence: TGTGCCAGCAGTCCGCCGGGATTCCACTACGAGCAGTACTTC.

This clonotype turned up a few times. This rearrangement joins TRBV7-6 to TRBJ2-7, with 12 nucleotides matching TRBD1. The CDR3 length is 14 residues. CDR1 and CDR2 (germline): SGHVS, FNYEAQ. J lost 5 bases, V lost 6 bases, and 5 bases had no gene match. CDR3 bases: TGTGCCAGCAGTCTGGGACAGGGGGCGGACGAGCAGTACTTC. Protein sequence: CASSLGQGADEQYF.

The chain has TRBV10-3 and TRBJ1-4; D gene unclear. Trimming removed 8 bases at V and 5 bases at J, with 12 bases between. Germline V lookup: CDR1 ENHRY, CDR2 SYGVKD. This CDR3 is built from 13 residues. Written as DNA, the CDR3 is TGTGCCATCCGTTACGGCGTAAATGAAAAACTGTTTTTT. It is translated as CAIRYGVNEKLFF.

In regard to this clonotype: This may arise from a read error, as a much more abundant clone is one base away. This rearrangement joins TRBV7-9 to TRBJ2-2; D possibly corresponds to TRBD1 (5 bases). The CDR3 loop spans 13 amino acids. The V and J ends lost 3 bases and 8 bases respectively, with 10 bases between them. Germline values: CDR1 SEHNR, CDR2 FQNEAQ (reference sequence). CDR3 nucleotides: TGTGCCAGCAGCTTGATTCAGGGAGGGGAGCTGTTTTTT. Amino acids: CASSLIQGGELFF.

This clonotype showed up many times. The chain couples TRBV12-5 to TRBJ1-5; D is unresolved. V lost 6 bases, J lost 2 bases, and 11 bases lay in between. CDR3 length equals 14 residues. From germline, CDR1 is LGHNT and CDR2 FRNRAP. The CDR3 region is CASGPWGGNQPQHF. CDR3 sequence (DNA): TGTGCTAGTGGGCCATGGGGAGGCAATCAGCCCCAGCATTTT.

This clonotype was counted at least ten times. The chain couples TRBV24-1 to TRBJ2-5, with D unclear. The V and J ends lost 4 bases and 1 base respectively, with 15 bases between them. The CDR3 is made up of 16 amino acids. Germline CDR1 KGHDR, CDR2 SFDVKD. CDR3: CATSDRTISPQETQYF. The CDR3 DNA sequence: TGTGCCACCAGTGACAGAACGATATCCCCCCAAGAGACCCAGTACTTC.

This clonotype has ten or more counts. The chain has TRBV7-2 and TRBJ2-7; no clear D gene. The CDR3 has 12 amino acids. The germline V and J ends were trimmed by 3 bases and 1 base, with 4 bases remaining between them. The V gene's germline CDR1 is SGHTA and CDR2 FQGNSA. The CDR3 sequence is CASSFHSYEQYF. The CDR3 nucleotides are TGTGCCAGCAGCTTTCATTCCTACGAGCAGTACTTC.

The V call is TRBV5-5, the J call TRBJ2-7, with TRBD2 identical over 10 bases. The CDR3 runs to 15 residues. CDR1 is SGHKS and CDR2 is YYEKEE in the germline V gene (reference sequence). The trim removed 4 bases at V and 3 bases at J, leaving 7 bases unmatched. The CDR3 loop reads CASSRPWTSGYEQYF. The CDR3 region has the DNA TGTGCCAGCAGCCGCCCCTGGACTAGCGGCTACGAGCAGTACTTC.

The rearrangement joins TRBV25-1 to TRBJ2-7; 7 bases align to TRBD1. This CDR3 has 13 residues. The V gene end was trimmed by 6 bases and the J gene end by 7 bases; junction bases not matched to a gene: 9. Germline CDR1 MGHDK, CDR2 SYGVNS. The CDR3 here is CASRGQLNNEQYF. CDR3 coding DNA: TGTGCCAGCAGGGGACAGCTGAACAATGAGCAGTACTTC.

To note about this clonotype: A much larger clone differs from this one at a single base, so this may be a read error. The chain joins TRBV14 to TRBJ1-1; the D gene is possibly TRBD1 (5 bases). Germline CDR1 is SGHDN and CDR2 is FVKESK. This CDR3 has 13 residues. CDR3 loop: CASSQAVGPEALF. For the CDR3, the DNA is TGTGCCAGCAGCCAAGCGGTGGGGCCTGAAGCTCTCTTT.

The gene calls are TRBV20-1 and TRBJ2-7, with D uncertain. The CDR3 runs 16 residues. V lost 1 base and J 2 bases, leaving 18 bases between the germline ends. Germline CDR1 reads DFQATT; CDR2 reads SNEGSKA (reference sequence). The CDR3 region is CSARGVGKDPAYEQYF. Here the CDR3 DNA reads TGCAGTGCTAGAGGAGTTGGGAAGGATCCCGCCTACGAGCAGTACTTC.

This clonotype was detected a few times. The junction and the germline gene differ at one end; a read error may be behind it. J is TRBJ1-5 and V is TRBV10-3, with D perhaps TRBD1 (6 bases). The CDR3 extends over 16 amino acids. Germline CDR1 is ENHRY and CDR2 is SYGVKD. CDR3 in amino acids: CASSEVGGGIGQPQHF. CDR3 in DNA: TGTGCCAGCAGTGAAGTTGGAGGGGGTATAGGGCAGCCCCAGCATTTT.